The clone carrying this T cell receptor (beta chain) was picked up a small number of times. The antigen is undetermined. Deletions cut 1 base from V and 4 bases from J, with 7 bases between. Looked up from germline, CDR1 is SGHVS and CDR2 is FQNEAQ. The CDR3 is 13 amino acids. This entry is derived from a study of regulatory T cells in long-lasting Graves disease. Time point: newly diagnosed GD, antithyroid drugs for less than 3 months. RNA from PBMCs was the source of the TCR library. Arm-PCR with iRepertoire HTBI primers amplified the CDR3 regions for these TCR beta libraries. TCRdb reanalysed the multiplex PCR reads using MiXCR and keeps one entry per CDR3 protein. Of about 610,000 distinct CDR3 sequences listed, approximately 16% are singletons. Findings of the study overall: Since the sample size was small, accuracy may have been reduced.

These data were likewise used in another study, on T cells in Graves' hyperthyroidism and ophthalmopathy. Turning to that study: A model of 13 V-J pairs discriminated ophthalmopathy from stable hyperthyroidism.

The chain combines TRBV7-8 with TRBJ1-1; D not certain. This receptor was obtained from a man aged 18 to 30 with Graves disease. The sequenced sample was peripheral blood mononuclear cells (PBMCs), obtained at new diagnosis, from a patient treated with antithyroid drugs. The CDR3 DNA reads TGTGCCAGCAGCTTAGAACCCACCACTGAAGCTTTCTTT. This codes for CASSLEPTTEAFF.